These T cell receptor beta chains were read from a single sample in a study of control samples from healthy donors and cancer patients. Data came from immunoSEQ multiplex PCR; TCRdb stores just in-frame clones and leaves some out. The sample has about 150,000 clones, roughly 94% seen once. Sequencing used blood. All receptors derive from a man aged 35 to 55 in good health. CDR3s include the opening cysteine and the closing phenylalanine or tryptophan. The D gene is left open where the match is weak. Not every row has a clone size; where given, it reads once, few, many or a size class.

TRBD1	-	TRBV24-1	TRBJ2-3	TGTGCCACCAGTGATACCGGGACAGGGAACACAGATACGCAGTATTTT	CATSDTGTGNTDTQYF
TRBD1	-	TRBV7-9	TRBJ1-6	TGTGCCAGCAGCTCGGACAGGGTGTCTTTATCCTATAATTCACCCCTCCACTTT	CASSSDRVSLSYNSPLHF
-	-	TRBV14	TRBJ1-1	TGTGCCAGCAGCCCTCACGGGAAGACTTTGACTGAAGCTTTCTTT	CASSPHGKTLTEAFF
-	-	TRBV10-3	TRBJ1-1	TGTGCCATCAGTGAGTCGACGGGAAGGAATACTGAAGCTTTCTTT	CAISESTGRNTEAFF
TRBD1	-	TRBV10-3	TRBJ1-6	TGTGCCATCAGTAGGACAGGGTTTAATTCACCCCTCCACTTT	CAISRTGFNSPLHF
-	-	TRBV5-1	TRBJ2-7	TGCGCCAGCAGCGCGGGACCGCGCGACGAGCAGTACTTC	CASSAGPRDEQYF
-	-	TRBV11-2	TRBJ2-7	TGTGCCAGCAGCTTAGGTCTGGGCTCCTACGAGCAGTACTTC	CASSLGLGSYEQYF
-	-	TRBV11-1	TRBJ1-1	TGTGCCAGCAGCTTGGGACGGAACAGTATGAACACTGAAGCTTTCTTT	CASSLGRNSMNTEAFF
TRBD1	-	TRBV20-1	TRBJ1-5	TGCAGTGCTAGTAGGGGACAGGTCGGTCAGCCCCAGCATTTT	CSASRGQVGQPQHF
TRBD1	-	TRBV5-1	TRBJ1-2	TGCGCCAGCAGCTTGGGACAGGGTAATATACACTACACCTTC	CASSLGQGNIHYTF
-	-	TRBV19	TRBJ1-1	TGTGCCTCCTGGGGGAACACTGAAGCTTTCTTT	CASWGNTEAFF
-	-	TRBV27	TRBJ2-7	TGTGCCAGCAGTTTATCCTCTGTGGTGGCCACCTACGAGCAGTACTTC	CASSLSSVVATYEQYF
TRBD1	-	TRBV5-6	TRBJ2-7	TGTGCCAGCAGTACCGGGACAGGGTCCTACGAGCAGTACTTC	CASSTGTGSYEQYF
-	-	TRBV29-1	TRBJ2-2	TGCAGCGTTTTTAGTAGGGTGAACACCGGGGAGCTGTTTTTT	CSVFSRVNTGELFF
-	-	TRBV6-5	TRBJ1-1	TGTGCCAGCAGTTACTCGTGGACGGACACTGAAGCTTTCTTT	CASSYSWTDTEAFF
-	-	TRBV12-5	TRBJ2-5	TGTGCTAGTGGTTTGGAACGCCAAGAGACCCAGTACTTC	CASGLERQETQYF
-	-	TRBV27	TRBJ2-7	TGTGCCAGCAGTTTACAGGGGTCCGCCTACGAGCAGTACTTC	CASSLQGSAYEQYF
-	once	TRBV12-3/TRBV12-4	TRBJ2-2	TGTGCCAGTACCAACACCGGGGAGCTGTTTTTT	CASTNTGELFF
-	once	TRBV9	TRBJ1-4	TGTGCCAGCAGCGTAGAAGGCCGCCGCGGTGAAAAACTGTTTTTT	CASSVEGRRGEKLFF
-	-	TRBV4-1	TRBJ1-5	TGCGCCAGCAGCCTCCGGGACACCGGTCAGCCCCAGCATTTT	CASSLRDTGQPQHF
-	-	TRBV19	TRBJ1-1	TGTGCCAGTAGTATCTACGCCGGAGATACTGAAGCTTTCTTT	CASSIYAGDTEAFF
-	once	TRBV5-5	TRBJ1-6	TGTGCCAGCAGCCCTATCATGGGACTATATAATTCACCCCTCCACTTT	CASSPIMGLYNSPLHF
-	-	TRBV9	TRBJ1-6	TGTGCCAGCAGCGTTGGCGGAAATAATTCACCCCTCCACTTT	CASSVGGNNSPLHF
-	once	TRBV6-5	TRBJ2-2	TGTGCCAGCCTCGCGAACACCGGGGAGCTGTTTTTT	CASLANTGELFF
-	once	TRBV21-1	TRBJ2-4	TGTGCCAGCAGGACCGACCTAGCCAAAAACATTCAGTACTTC	CASRTDLAKNIQYF
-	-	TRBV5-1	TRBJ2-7	TGCGCCAGCAGCTTGGGGACAACTACCTACGAGCAGTACTTC	CASSLGTTTYEQYF
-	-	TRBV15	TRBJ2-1	TGTGCCACCAGCAGGGAGGGACGGAACAATGAGCAGTTCTTC	CATSREGRNNEQFF
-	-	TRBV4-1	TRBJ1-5	TGCGCCAGCAGCCAAGATATAGCAAATAGCAATCAGCCCCAGCATTTT	CASSQDIANSNQPQHF
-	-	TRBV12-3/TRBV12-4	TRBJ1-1	TGTGCCAGCAGTTCACGACCAGACACTGAAGCTTTCTTT	CASSSRPDTEAFF
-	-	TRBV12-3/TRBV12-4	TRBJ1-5	TGTGCCAGCAGTTTCGGTAGCAATCAGCCCCAGCATTTT	CASSFGSNQPQHF
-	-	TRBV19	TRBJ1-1	TGTGCCAGTAGTATGGGTAGGCTGGGGACTGAAGCTTTCTTT	CASSMGRLGTEAFF
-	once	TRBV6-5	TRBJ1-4	TGTGCCAGCAGCCTGACCTGGCTTAATGAAAAACTGTTTTTT	CASSLTWLNEKLFF
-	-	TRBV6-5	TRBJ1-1	TGTGCCAGCAGCCTCGGACAGCACACTGAAGCTTTCTTT	CASSLGQHTEAFF
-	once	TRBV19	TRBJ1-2	TGTGCCAGTACCCCCAACAGAGATGCCTATGGCTACACCTTC	CASTPNRDAYGYTF
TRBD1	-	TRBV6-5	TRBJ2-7	TGTGCCAGCAGTCTACGACAGGGATTCTACGAGCAGTACTTC	CASSLRQGFYEQYF